These 26 T cell receptor beta chains share one sample of origin, sequenced in a study of blood T cells in healthy people across ages. Primed by a sample-barcoded 5' primer and a J-beta primer mix, a second PCR proceeded for 7 to 11 cycles. In TCRdb, the 5' RACE reads were re-called with MiXCR into one record per CDR3 protein. The sample has some 690,000 distinct CDR3 sequences, 22% seen once. The sequenced sample consisted of blood. The receptors derive from a man aged 65 to 79 in good health.

The gene calls are TRBV10-2 and TRBJ2-7; D is perhaps TRBD1 (5 bases). Germline V gene sequence: CDR1 WSHSY, CDR2 SAAADI. V gave up 6 bases and J gave up 3 bases, with 12 bases separating them. The CDR3 spans 13 residues. DNA for the CDR3: TGCGCCAGCAGGGACACCCGTAGCTACGAGCAGTACTTC. This sequence encodes CASRDTRSYEQYF.

V usage is TRBV29-1 and J usage is TRBJ2-6, with D tentatively TRBD1 (6 bases). The germline V and J ends were trimmed by 6 bases and 0 bases, with 9 bases remaining between them. The CDR3 is 14 amino acids. CDR1 and CDR2 from the germline V gene are SQVTM and ANQGSEA. CDR3 amino acids: CSVDSTSGANVLTF. DNA of the CDR3: TGCAGCGTGGACAGTACCTCTGGGGCCAACGTCCTGACTTTC.

The CDR3 here is CSAEEVYGYTF. CDR3 nucleotide sequence: TGCAGTGCTGAAGAAGTCTATGGCTACACCTTC. The chain carries TRBV20-1 and TRBJ1-2; D not certain. This CDR3 comprises 11 residues. With 5 bases removed from V and 4 bases from J, the gap between germline ends came to 8 bases. Germline V gene data show CDR1 as DFQATT and CDR2 as SNEGSKA (reference sequence).

In its sample, this clonotype was seen a few times. The rearrangement links TRBV28 to TRBJ2-7; D is ambiguous. The V gene's germline CDR1 is MDHEN and CDR2 SYDVKM. The CDR3 extends over 15 amino acids. Between the trimmed V and J ends, which lost 5 bases and 4 bases, there was a span of 18 bases. CDR3 in DNA: TGTGCCAGCAGTCATTCTGGACGGAACCTATACGAGCAGTACTTC. Amino acid sequence: CASSHSGRNLYEQYF.

This clonotype appeared a few times. V and J are TRBV11-2 and TRBJ2-5; D is ambiguous. The CDR3 sequence is 14 residues long. Trimming left V 7 bases short and J 0 bases short, with 12 bases between. The germline CDR1 and CDR2 sequences are SGHAT and FQNNGV. DNA for the CDR3: TGTGCCAGCACCCTCCTCCGGAACCAAGAGACCCAGTACTTC. It is translated as CASTLLRNQETQYF.

In this sample, this clonotype turned up a few times. This rearrangement joins TRBV5-1 to TRBJ1-2; D is uncertain. The V gene lost 0 bases and the J gene lost 4 bases, with 13 bases spanning the gap. The CDR3 consists of 15 residues. The germline gives CDR1 SGHRS, CDR2 YFSETQ. The CDR3 coding sequence is TGCGCCAGCAGCTTGGCAGGCAGAACATCCTATGGCTACACCTTC. It translates to CASSLAGRTSYGYTF.

This clonotype was seen a handful of times. The chain has TRBV5-1 and TRBJ1-1; a possible D gene is TRBD1 (6 bases). The CDR3 loop spans 15 amino acids. CDR1 and CDR2 from the germline V gene are SGHRS and YFSETQ. V was pared by 3 bases and J by 1 base, with 13 bases between. The DNA of the CDR3 is TGCGCCAGCAGCTCATTACAGGGCTGGAACACTGAAGCTTTCTTT. Residues: CASSSLQGWNTEAFF.

V is TRBV9 and J is TRBJ2-3; no clear D. V was clipped by 2 bases and J by 0 bases, with 7 bases between them. This CDR3 comprises 14 residues. Germline V lookup: CDR1 SGDLS, CDR2 YYNGEE. CDR3 in DNA: TGTGCCAGCAGCGTGAGCCGAAGCACAGATACGCAGTATTTT. It is translated as CASSVSRSTDTQYF. The whole variable domain, remainder taken from reference TRBV9 and TRBJ2-3, is DSGVTQTPKHLITATGQRVTLRCSPRSGDLSVYWYQQSLDQGLQFLIQYYNGEERAKGNILERFSAQQFPDLHSELNLSSLELGDSALYFCASSVSRSTDTQYFGPGTRLTVL.

J is TRBJ2-2 and V is TRBV7-9; D call uncertain. Trimming removed 5 bases at V and 4 bases at J, with 8 bases between. Germline CDR1 and CDR2: SEHNR and FQNEAQ (reference sequence). This CDR3 is built from 13 residues. CDR3 sequence: CASSPHITGELFF. For the CDR3, the DNA is TGTGCCAGCAGCCCGCACATCACCGGGGAGCTGTTTTTT.

This clonotype was seen only a few times. The V gene is TRBV25-1, the J gene TRBJ1-1; a weak D match, TRBD1 (5 bases). Germline V CDR1 and CDR2: MGHDK, SYGVNS. The CDR3 consists of 16 residues. V was trimmed by 4 bases and J by 1 base, leaving 16 bases between them. CDR3 protein: CASSGQGVAANTEAFF. The CDR3, as DNA: TGTGCCAGCAGTGGACAAGGGGTGGCGGCGAACACTGAAGCTTTCTTT.

This chain connects TRBV9 to TRBJ2-2, with D perhaps TRBD1 (5 bases). The germline V gene encodes CDR1 SGDLS and CDR2 YYNGEE. Trimming stripped 0 bases from V and 5 bases from J, with 5 bases between. The CDR3 is 13 amino acids. For the CDR3, the DNA is TGTGCCAGCAGCGTAGCAGGGACCGGGGAGCTGTTTTTT. This sequence encodes CASSVAGTGELFF. Using reference TRBV9 and TRBJ2-2 for the parts outside the CDR3, the full variable domain is DSGVTQTPKHLITATGQRVTLRCSPRSGDLSVYWYQQSLDQGLQFLIQYYNGEERAKGNILERFSAQQFPDLHSELNLSSLELGDSALYFCASSVAGTGELFFGEGSRLTVL.

This chain links TRBV18 with TRBJ1-1; D may be TRBD1 (5 bases). This CDR3 comprises 14 residues. CDR1 is KGHSH and CDR2 is LQKENI in the germline V gene. V was pared by 0 bases and J by 4 bases, with 9 bases between. The CDR3 sequence: CASSPPGVGTEAFF. The CDR3 bases are TGTGCCAGCTCACCACCGGGGGTGGGCACTGAAGCTTTCTTT.

The rearrangement joins TRBV7-6 to TRBJ2-3; D remains ambiguous. The CDR3 is 15 residues long. V dropped 5 bases and J dropped 2 bases, with 14 bases sitting between them. Germline V CDR1 and CDR2: SGHVS, FNYEAQ. The CDR3 DNA is TGTGCCAGCAGCAAAGCCGTAGCACTCACAGATACGCAGTATTTT. Translated: CASSKAVALTDTQYF.

The rearrangement links TRBV14 to TRBJ2-3; 8 bases are a match to TRBD2. Germline V gives CDR1 SGHDN, CDR2 FVKESK. The CDR3 loop spans 15 amino acids. V was pared by 1 base and J by 4 bases, with 4 bases of the junction left unmatched. CDR3 nucleotide sequence: TGTGCCAGCAGCCAAGCGGCGGGAGGTGCAGATACGCAGTATTTT. Amino acid sequence: CASSQAAGGADTQYF.

This clonotype was picked up a small number of times. The rearrangement joins TRBV24-1 to TRBJ2-1, with 10 bases lining up with TRBD1. Looked up from germline, CDR1 is KGHDR and CDR2 is SFDVKD. The trim removed 7 bases at V and 7 bases at J, leaving 6 bases unmatched. The CDR3 spans 14 residues. The CDR3 DNA sequence: TGTGCCACCAGACCGGGACAGGGGTTGAATGAGCAGTTCTTC. As protein: CATRPGQGLNEQFF.

This clonotype was observed a few times. The gene calls are TRBV11-2 and TRBJ2-5, with 8 bases lining up with TRBD1. The CDR3 length is 16 residues. Unmatched junction bases numbered 10, after V lost 5 bases and J lost 2 bases. Germline assignment: CDR1 SGHAT and CDR2 FQNNGV. This CDR3 reads CASSPRTGQYQETQYF. DNA for the CDR3: TGTGCCAGCAGCCCGAGGACAGGGCAATATCAAGAGACCCAGTACTTC. The whole variable domain, remainder taken from reference TRBV11-2 and TRBJ2-5, is EAGVAQSPRYKIIEKRQSVAFWCNPISGHATLYWYQQILGQGPKLLIQFQNNGVVDDSQLPKDRFSAERLKGVDSTLKIQPAKLEDSAVYLCASSPRTGQYQETQYFGPGTRLLVL.

This clonotype was seen a handful of times. The chain links TRBV7-2 to TRBJ2-1; 11 nucleotides agree with TRBD2. V shed 5 bases and J 5 bases; nucleotides not matched to a gene: 5. The CDR3 sequence is 15 residues long. Per the germline V gene, CDR1 is SGHTA and CDR2 is FQGNSA. The CDR3 DNA follows: TGTGCCAGCAGCCCTACTAGCGGGAGCCACAATGAGCAGTTCTTC. It encodes CASSPTSGSHNEQFF.

Only a few counts were recorded for this clonotype. V is TRBV29-1 and J is TRBJ1-5; D unclear. Germline CDR1 is SQVTM and CDR2 is ANQGSEA. This CDR3 has 17 amino acids. V dropped 7 bases and J dropped 1 base, with 23 bases sitting between them. The CDR3 is CSENGFSFDMSNQPQHF. As DNA, the CDR3 is TGCAGCGAAAACGGTTTTTCCTTCGACATGAGCAATCAGCCCCAGCATTTT.

On this clonotype itself: Relative to the germline gene, one junction end is altered; a read error may explain this. V is TRBV6-2 or TRBV6-3 and J is TRBJ2-6; possibly TRBD1 for D (6 bases). The CDR3 loop spans 19 amino acids. Looked up from germline, CDR1 is MNHEY and CDR2 is SVGEGT. The CDR3 here is CASSYVFRTVVSGATVLTF. For the CDR3, the DNA is TGTGCCAGCAGTTACGTTTTTCGGACAGTGGTTTCTGGGGCCACCGTCCTGACTTTC.

This clonotype was observed a few times. The gene calls are TRBV27 and TRBJ1-2; D gene uncertain. Germline loops: CDR1 MNHEY, CDR2 SMNVEV (reference sequence). The CDR3 loop spans 13 amino acids. Trimming shortened V by 2 bases and J by 3 bases, and 7 bases separated the two germline ends. The CDR3 DNA reads TGTGCCAGCAGTTTAAAACGCCACTATGGCTACACCTTC. Encoded protein: CASSLKRHYGYTF.

Ten or more counts support this clonotype. J is TRBJ2-7 and V is TRBV10-3; 7 positions agree with TRBD2. The germline V gene has CDR1 ENHRY and CDR2 SYGVKD. With V trimmed by 10 bases and J by 0 bases, 9 bases remained unmatched. The CDR3 spans 14 residues. CDR3 DNA sequence: TGTGCCAGCCGGGGGGAGGGAAGCTCCTACGAGCAGTACTTC. As protein: CASRGEGSSYEQYF.

This chain joins TRBV7-8 and TRBJ1-5, with 10 bases fitting TRBD1. The V segment lost 5 bases and the J segment 7 bases; nucleotides outside the gene matches: 8. In germline, CDR1 is SGHVS, CDR2 FQNEAQ. This CDR3 region has 15 residues. The CDR3 DNA sequence: TGTGCCAGCAGCGATCGGGACAGGGGTATCCAGCCCCAGCATTTT. This codes for CASSDRDRGIQPQHF. Full variable domain (rest looked up from reference TRBV7-8 and TRBJ1-5): GAGVSQSPRYKVAKRGQDVALRCDPISGHVSLFWYQQALGQGPEFLTYFQNEAQLDKSGLPSDRFFAERPEGSVSTLKIQRTQQEDSAVYLCASSDRDRGIQPQHFGDGTRLSIL.

This clonotype was picked up many times. The chain uses TRBV20-1 and TRBJ2-5; unclear D gene. Germline V gives CDR1 DFQATT, CDR2 SNEGSKA (reference sequence). This CDR3 spans 11 amino acids. V was clipped by 6 bases and J by 5 bases, with 10 bases between them. The CDR3 here is CSATLGETQYF. CDR3 coding DNA: TGCAGTGCGACATTGGGGGAGACCCAGTACTTC.

This chain uses TRBV20-1 with TRBJ2-1; 7 bases align to TRBD2. V lost 6 bases to trimming and J lost 0 bases; unmatched junction nucleotides: 5. This CDR3 is 14 amino acids long. The V gene's germline CDR1 is DFQATT and CDR2 SNEGSKA (reference sequence). DNA for the CDR3: TGCAGTGCCTTTAGGGACTACTCCTACAATGAGCAGTTCTTC. Protein product: CSAFRDYSYNEQFF.

This chain links TRBV6-6 with TRBJ1-2; D is possibly TRBD1 (5 bases). Germline V gene sequence: CDR1 MNHNY, CDR2 SVGAGI (reference sequence). The ends were cut back, 5 bases at V and 8 bases at J, with 18 bases in the middle. This CDR3 region has 14 residues. The DNA for the CDR3 is TGTGCCAGCAGTCCACGGGGCGTATTAGGCGGCTACACCTTC. It translates to CASSPRGVLGGYTF.

This sequence joins TRBV12-3 or TRBV12-4 and TRBJ2-5; no clear D. Trimming took 2 bases from V and 0 from J, leaving 22 bases between them. This CDR3 is built from 19 residues. The CDR3 loop is CASSLWDRKGSLYQETQYF. CDR3 DNA: TGTGCCAGCAGTTTATGGGATCGCAAGGGATCGCTATACCAAGAGACCCAGTACTTC.